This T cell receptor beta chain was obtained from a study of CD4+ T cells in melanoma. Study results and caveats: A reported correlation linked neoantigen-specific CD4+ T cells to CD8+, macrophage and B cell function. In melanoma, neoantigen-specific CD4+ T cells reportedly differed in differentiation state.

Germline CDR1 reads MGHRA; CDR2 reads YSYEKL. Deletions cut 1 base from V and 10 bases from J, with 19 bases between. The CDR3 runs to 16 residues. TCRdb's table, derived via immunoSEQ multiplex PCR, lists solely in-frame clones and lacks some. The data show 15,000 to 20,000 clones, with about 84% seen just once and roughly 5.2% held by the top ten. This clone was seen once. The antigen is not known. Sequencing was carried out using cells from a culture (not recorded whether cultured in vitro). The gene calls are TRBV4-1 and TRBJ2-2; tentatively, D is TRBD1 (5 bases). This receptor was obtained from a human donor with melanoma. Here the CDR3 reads CASSQVFPRDVVELFF. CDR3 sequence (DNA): TGCGCCAGCAGCCAAGTATTTCCCAGGGATGTCGTGGAGCTGTTTTTT.